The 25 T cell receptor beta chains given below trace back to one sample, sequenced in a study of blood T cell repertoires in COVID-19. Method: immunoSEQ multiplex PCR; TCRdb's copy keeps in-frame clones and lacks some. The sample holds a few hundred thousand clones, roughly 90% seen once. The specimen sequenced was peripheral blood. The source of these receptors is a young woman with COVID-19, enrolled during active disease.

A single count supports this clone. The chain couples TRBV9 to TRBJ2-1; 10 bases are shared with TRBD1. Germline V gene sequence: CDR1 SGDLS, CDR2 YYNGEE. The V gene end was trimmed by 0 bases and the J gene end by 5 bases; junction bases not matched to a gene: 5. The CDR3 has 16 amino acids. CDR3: CASSVAGQGVDNEQFF. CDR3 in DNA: TGTGCCAGCAGCGTAGCAGGACAGGGGGTGGACAATGAGCAGTTCTTC.

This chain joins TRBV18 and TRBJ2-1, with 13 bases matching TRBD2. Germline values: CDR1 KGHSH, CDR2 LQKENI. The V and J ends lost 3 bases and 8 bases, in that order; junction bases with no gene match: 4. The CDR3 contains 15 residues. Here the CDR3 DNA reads TGTGCCAGCTCACCTCGGACTAGCGGGAGTGATGAGCAGTTCTTC. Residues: CASSPRTSGSDEQFF.

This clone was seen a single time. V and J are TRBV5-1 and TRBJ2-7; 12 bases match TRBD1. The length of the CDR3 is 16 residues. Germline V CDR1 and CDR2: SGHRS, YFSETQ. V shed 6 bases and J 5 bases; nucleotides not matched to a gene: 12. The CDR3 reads CASTPGQGAGWDEQYF. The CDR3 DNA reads TGCGCCAGCACTCCGGGACAGGGGGCGGGGTGGGACGAGCAGTACTTC.

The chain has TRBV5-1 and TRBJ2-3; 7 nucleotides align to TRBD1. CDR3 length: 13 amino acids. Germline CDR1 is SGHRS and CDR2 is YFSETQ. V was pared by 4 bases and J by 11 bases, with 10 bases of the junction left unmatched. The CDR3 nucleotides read TGCGCCAGCAGCCCTGACAGGGCTGTAGGGCAGTATTTT. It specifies CASSPDRAVGQYF.

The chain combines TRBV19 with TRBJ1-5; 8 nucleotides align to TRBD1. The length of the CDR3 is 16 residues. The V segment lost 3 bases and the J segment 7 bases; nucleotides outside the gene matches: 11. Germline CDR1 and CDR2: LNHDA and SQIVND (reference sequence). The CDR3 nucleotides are TGTGCCAGTAGTATTTTTTGGCAGGGGGCCAACCAGCCCCAGCATTTT. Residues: CASSIFWQGANQPQHF. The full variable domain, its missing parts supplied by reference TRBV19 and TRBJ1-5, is DGGITQSPKYLFRKEGQNVTLSCEQNLNHDAMYWYRQDPGQGLRLIYYSQIVNDFQKGDIAEGYSVSREKKESFPLTVTSAQKNPTAFYLCASSIFWQGANQPQHFGDGTRLSIL.

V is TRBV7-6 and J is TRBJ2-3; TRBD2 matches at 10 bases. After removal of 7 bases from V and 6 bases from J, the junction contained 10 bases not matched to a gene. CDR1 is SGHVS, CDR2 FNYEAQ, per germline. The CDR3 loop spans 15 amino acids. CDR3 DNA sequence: TGTGCCAGCAACCCTAGCGGGGGCCCGTTTGATACGCAGTATTTT. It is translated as CASNPSGGPFDTQYF.

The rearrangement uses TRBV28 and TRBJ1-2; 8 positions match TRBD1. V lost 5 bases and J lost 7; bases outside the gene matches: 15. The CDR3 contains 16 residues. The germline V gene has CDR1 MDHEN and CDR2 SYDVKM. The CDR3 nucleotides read TGTGCCAGCAGTCCTCCCCAGGGGGCGATAATTCTTGGCTACACCTTC. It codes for CASSPPQGAIILGYTF.

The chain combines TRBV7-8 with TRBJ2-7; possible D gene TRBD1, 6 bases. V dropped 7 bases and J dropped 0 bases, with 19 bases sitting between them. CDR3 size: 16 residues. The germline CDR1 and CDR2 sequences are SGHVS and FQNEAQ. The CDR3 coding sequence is TGTGCCAGCACCAAGGGGGTAGCGAGGAGCTCCTACGAGCAGTACTTC. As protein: CASTKGVARSSYEQYF.

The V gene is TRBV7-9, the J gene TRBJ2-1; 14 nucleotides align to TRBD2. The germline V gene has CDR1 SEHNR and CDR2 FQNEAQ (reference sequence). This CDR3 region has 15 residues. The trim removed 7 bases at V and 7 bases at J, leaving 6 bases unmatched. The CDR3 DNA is TGTGCCAGCAACAAAGGGACTAGCGGGAGTAATGAGCAGTTCTTC. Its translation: CASNKGTSGSNEQFF.

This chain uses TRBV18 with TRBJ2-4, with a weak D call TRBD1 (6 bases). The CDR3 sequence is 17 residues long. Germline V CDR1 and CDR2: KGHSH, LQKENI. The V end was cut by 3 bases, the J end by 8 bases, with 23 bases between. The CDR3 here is CASSPLGQLRSGDIQYF. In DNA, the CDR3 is TGTGCCAGCTCACCCCTCGGACAGCTGAGATCAGGGGACATTCAGTACTTC.

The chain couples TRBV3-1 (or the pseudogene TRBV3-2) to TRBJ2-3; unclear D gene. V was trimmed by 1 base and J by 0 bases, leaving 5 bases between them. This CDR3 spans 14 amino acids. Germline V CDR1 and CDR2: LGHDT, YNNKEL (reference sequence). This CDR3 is CASSQVLSTDTQYF. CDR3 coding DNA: TGTGCCAGCAGCCAAGTCCTCAGCACAGATACGCAGTATTTT.

CDR3 loop: CAISEFSSGRRADTQYF. Here the CDR3 DNA reads TGTGCCATCAGTGAGTTCTCTAGCGGGAGACGGGCAGATACGCAGTATTTT. The rearrangement uses TRBV10-3 and TRBJ2-3; 10 bases are shared with TRBD2. Trimming at V came to 1 base and at J to 4 bases, leaving 8 bases not matched to a gene. The CDR3 sequence is 17 residues long. Germline lookup yields CDR1 ENHRY and CDR2 SYGVKD.

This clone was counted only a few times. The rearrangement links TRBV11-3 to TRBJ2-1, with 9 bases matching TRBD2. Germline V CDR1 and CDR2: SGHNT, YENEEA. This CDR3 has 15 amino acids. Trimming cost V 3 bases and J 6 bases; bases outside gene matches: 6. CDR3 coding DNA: TGTGCCAGCAGCTTTCGGCTAGCGGGAATCAATGAGCAGTTCTTC. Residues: CASSFRLAGINEQFF.

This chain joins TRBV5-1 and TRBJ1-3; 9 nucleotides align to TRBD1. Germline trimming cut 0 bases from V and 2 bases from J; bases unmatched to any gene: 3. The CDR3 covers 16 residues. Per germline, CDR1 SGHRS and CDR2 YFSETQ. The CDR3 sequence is CASSLGTGEAGNTIYF. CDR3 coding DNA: TGCGCCAGCAGCTTGGGGACAGGGGAGGCTGGAAACACCATATATTTT.

The CDR3 nucleotides read TGTGCCACCAGTGACCACAGACAGGGCTACAATGAGCAGTTCTTC. This encodes CATSDHRQGYNEQFF. The chain recombines TRBV24-1 with TRBJ2-1, with 7 bases fitting TRBD1. With 4 bases clipped from V and 3 bases from J, the junction kept 5 bases outside the gene matches. The CDR3 consists of 15 residues. Germline loops: CDR1 KGHDR, CDR2 SFDVKD.

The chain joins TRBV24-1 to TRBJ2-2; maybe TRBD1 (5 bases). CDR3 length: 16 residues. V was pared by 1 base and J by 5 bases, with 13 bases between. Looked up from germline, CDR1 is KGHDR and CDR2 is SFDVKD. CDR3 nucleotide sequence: TGTGCCACCAGTGATTTTGGTCAGGGAAGGACCGGGGAGCTGTTTTTT. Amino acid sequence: CATSDFGQGRTGELFF.

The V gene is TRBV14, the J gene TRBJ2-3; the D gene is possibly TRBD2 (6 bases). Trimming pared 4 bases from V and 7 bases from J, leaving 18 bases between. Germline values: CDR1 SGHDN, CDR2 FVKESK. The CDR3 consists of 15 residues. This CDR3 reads CASSPEFRELNTQYF. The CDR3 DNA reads TGTGCCAGCAGCCCAGAATTCCGGGAGTTAAATACGCAGTATTTT.

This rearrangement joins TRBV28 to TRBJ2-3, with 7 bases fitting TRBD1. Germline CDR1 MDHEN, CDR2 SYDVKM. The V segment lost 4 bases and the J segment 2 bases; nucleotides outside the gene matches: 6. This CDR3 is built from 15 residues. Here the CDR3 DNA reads TGTGCCAGCAGTTCGACAGGGATAAACACAGATACGCAGTATTTT. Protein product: CASSSTGINTDTQYF.

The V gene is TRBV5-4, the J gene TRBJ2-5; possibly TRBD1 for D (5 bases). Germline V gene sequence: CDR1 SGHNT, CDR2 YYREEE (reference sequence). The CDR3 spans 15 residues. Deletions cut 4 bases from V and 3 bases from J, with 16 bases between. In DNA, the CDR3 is TGTGCCAGCAGCCTCCCATCTGTAGGGGAAGAGACCCAGTACTTC. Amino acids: CASSLPSVGEETQYF. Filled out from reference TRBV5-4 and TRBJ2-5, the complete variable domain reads ETGVTQSPTHLIKTRGQQVTLRCSSQSGHNTVSWYQQALGQGPQFIFQYYREEENGRGNFPPRFSGLQFPNYSSELNVNALELDDSALYLCASSLPSVGEETQYFGPGTRLLVL.

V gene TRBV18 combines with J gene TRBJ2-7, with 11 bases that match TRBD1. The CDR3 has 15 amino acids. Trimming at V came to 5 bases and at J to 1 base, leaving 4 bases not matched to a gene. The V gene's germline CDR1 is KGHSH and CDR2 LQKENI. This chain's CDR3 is CASSKRDRGSYEQYF. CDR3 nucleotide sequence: TGTGCCAGCTCAAAACGGGACAGGGGGTCCTACGAGCAGTACTTC.

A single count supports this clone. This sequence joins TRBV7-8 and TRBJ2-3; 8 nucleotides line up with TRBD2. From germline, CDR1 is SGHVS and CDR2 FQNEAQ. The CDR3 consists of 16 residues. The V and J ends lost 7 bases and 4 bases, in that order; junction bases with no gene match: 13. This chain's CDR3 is CASNRPSGSLADTQYF. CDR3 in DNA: TGTGCCAGCAACCGACCGAGCGGGAGTTTGGCAGATACGCAGTATTTT.

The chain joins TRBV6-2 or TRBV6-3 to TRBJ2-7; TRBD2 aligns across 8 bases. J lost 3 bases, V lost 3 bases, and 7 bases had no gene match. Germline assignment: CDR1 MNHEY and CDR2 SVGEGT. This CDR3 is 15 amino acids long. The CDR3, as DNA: TGTGCCAGCAGTTATGTGGGGACTAGTGGCTACGAGCAGTACGTC. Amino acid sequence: CASSYVGTSGYEQYV.

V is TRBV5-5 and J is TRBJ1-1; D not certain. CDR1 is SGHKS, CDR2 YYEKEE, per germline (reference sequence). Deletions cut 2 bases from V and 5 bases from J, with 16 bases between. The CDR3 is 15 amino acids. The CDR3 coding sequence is TGTGCCAGCAGCTTCATCCCCGGGGAGATAACTGAAGCTTTCTTT. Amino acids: CASSFIPGEITEAFF.

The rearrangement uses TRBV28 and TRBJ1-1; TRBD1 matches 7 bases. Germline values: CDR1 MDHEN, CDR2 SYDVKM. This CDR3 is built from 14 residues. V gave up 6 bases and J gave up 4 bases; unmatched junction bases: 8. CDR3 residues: CASRTRQGSTEAFF. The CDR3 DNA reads TGTGCCAGCAGAACGAGACAGGGTAGCACTGAAGCTTTCTTT.

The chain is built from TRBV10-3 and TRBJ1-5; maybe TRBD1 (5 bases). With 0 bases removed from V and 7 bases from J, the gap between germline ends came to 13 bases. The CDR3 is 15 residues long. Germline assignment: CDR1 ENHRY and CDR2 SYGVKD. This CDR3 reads CAISESLGGGQPQHF. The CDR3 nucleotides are TGTGCCATCAGTGAGTCTCTGGGGGGAGGGCAGCCCCAGCATTTT.